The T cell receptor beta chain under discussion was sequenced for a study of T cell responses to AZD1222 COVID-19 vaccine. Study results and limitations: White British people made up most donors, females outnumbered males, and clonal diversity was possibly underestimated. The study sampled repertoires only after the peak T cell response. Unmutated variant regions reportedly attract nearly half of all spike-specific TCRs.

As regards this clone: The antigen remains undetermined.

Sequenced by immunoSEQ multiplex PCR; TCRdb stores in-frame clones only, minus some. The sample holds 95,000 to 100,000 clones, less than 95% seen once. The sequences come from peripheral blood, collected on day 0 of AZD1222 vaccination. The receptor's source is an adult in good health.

The CDR3 loop reads CASSSRPLNPPYF. CDR3 DNA: TGCGCCAGCAGCTCTCGGCCCCTTAATCCTCCTTACTTC. The chain joins TRBV4-1 to TRBJ2-7; no definite D call. The germline gives CDR1 MGHRA, CDR2 YSYEKL. This CDR3 has 13 residues. V shed 5 bases and J shed 13 bases, with 21 bases lying between them.